This is a list of T cell receptor beta chains from one sample in a study of immune heterogeneity within non-small cell lung tumors. One entry per CDR3 protein results from TCRdb running MiXCR on the multiplex PCR reads. The sample holds around 9,700 distinct CDR3 sequences, more than 15% seen once. The specimen was lung tumor tissue. Receptors originate from a man in his sixties with non-small cell lung cancer. The CDR3 runs from the conserved cysteine through the conserved F or W. The D gene is left open where the match is weak. Size values are once, few and many counts, or a class for expanded clones, and some rows have none.

V: TRBV25-1
D: -
J: TRBJ2-7
size: -
CDR3: CASSDPRHSSYEQYF
DNA: TGTGCCAGCAGTGACCCCAGGCACAGCTCCTACGAGCAGTACTTC

V: TRBV7-3
D: -
J: TRBJ1-1
size: many
CDR3: CASSLGGSEAFF
DNA: TGTGCCAGCAGCTTGGGGGGGTCTGAAGCTTTCTTT

V: TRBV30
D: TRBD1
J: TRBJ2-5
size: -
CDR3: CAWSLRDRRFGTQYF
DNA: TGTGCCTGGAGCCTTCGGGACAGGAGGTTTGGGACCCAGTACTTC

V: TRBV28
D: -
J: TRBJ2-5
size: -
CDR3: CASSSGQQQETQYF
DNA: TGTGCCAGCAGCTCCGGACAGCAACAAGAGACCCAGTACTTC

V: TRBV18
D: TRBD1
J: TRBJ2-7
size: many
CDR3: CASSPRRQGQGSHEQYF
DNA: TGTGCCAGCTCACCGCGAAGACAGGGACAGGGGTCCCACGAGCAGTACTTC

V: TRBV3-1
D: -
J: TRBJ2-7
size: -
CDR3: CASSQDQVDEQYF
DNA: TGTGCCAGCAGCCAAGACCAGGTTGACGAGCAGTACTTC

V: TRBV6-1
D: TRBD1
J: TRBJ2-2
size: medium-sized
CDR3: CASTGQGRTGELFF
DNA: TGTGCCAGCACCGGACAGGGTCGCACCGGGGAGCTGTTTTTT

V: TRBV9
D: -
J: TRBJ2-7
size: once
CDR3: CASSKFTGNHYEQYF
DNA: TGTGCCAGCAGCAAATTTACAGGGAATCACTACGAGCAGTACTTC

V: TRBV9
D: -
J: TRBJ2-1
size: medium-sized
CDR3: CASSATSQPDNEQFF
DNA: TGTGCCAGCAGCGCGACGTCCCAGCCTGACAATGAGCAGTTCTTC

V: TRBV20-1
D: TRBD2
J: TRBJ2-1
size: -
CDR3: CSASELAVAHEQFF
DNA: TGCAGTGCTAGCGAGCTAGCGGTTGCCCATGAGCAGTTCTTC

V: TRBV5-8
D: -
J: TRBJ2-5
size: few
CDR3: CASSFSGFYVQETQYF
DNA: TGTGCCAGCAGCTTTTCTGGGTTCTACGTACAAGAGACCCAGTACTTC

V: TRBV27
D: -
J: TRBJ2-1
size: few
CDR3: CASSLSWGRASSYNEQFF
DNA: TGTGCCAGCAGTTTATCGTGGGGGCGGGCCAGCTCCTACAATGAGCAGTTCTTC

V: TRBV6-1
D: -
J: TRBJ1-5
size: -
CDR3: CASTPLTQHF
DNA: TGTGCCAGCACTCCTCTAACCCAGCATTTT

V: TRBV9
D: TRBD1
J: TRBJ2-2
size: -
CDR3: CASSLHIGTGAGELFF
DNA: TGTGCCAGCAGCTTACACATCGGGACAGGGGCCGGGGAGCTGTTTTTT

V: TRBV29-1
D: -
J: TRBJ2-1
size: -
CDR3: CSVEDVAAPSYNEQFF
DNA: TGCAGCGTTGAAGATGTAGCGGCGCCGTCCTACAATGAGCAGTTCTTC

V: TRBV20-1
D: -
J: TRBJ2-3
size: -
CDR3: CSARDDRTDTQYF
DNA: TGCAGTGCTAGAGATGACCGCACAGATACGCAGTATTTT

V: TRBV5-4
D: -
J: TRBJ2-7
size: -
CDR3: CASSSGTASHEQYF
DNA: TGTGCCAGCAGTTCCGGGACGGCGAGCCACGAGCAGTACTTC

V: TRBV6-1
D: -
J: TRBJ2-7
size: medium-sized
CDR3: CASSSDRHPPYEQYF
DNA: TGTGCCAGCAGTAGCGACAGGCATCCCCCCTACGAGCAGTACTTC

V: TRBV20-1
D: -
J: TRBJ2-1
size: -
CDR3: CSARSPNEQFF
DNA: TGCAGTGCTAGATCCCCCAATGAGCAGTTCTTC

V: TRBV6-1
D: -
J: TRBJ1-1
size: -
CDR3: CASSRPIQGFATEAFF
DNA: TGTGCCAGCAGTCGCCCTATACAGGGTTTCGCCACTGAAGCTTTCTTT

V: TRBV6-6
D: TRBD1
J: TRBJ1-4
size: medium-sized
CDR3: CASSYTTGDNEKLFF
DNA: TGTGCCAGCAGTTACACGACAGGGGACAATGAAAAACTGTTTTTT

V: TRBV5-1
D: -
J: TRBJ1-1
size: medium-sized
CDR3: CASSQNGMNTEAFF
DNA: TGCGCCAGCAGCCAAAATGGCATGAACACTGAAGCTTTCTTT

V: TRBV18
D: TRBD1
J: TRBJ2-5
size: -
CDR3: CASSPGTGGGETQYF
DNA: TGTGCCAGCTCACCCGGGACAGGGGGAGGAGAGACCCAGTACTTC

V: TRBV24-1
D: TRBD1
J: TRBJ1-2
size: medium-sized
CDR3: CATSDVGTAYGYTF
DNA: TGTGCCACCAGTGATGTCGGGACAGCTTATGGCTACACCTTC

V: TRBV6-1
D: -
J: TRBJ1-6
size: medium-sized
CDR3: CASSERWNSPLHF
DNA: TGTGCCAGCAGTGAAAGGTGGAATTCACCCCTCCACTTT